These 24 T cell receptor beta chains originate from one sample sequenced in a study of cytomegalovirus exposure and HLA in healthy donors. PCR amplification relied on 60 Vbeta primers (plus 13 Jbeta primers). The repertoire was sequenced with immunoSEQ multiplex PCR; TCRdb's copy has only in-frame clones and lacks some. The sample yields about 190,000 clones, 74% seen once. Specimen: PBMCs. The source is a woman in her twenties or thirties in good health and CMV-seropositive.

The DNA for the CDR3 is TGCGCCAGCAGTGGACAGGGAAACACTGAAGCTTTCTTT. Translating gives CASSGQGNTEAFF. The V and J genes are TRBV10-2 and TRBJ1-1, with 7 bases fitting TRBD1. Germline V lookup: CDR1 WSHSY, CDR2 SAAADI. The CDR3 has 13 amino acids. Germline trimming cut 4 bases from V and 2 bases from J; bases unmatched to any gene: 1.

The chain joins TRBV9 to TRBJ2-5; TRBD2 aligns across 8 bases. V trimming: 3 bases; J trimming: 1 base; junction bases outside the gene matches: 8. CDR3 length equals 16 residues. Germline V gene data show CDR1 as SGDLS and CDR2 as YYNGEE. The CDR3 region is CASSGGLARGQETQYF. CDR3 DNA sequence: TGTGCCAGCAGCGGAGGACTAGCACGGGGCCAAGAGACCCAGTACTTC. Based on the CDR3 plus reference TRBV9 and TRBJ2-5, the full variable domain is DSGVTQTPKHLITATGQRVTLRCSPRSGDLSVYWYQQSLDQGLQFLIQYYNGEERAKGNILERFSAQQFPDLHSELNLSSLELGDSALYFCASSGGLARGQETQYFGPGTRLLVL.

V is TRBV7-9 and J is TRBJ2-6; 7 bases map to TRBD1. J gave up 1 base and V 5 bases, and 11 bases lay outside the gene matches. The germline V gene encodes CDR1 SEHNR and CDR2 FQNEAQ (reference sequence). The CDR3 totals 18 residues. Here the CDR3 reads CASSRRQGPGSGANVLTF. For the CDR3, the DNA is TGTGCCAGCAGCAGGAGACAGGGCCCAGGGTCTGGGGCCAACGTCCTGACTTTC.

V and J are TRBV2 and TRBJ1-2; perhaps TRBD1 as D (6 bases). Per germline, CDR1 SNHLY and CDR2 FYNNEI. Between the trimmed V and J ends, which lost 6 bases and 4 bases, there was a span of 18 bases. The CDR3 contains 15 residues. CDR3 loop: CASRGGASQVYGYTF. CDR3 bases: TGTGCCAGCAGGGGGGGGGCTTCCCAGGTCTATGGCTACACCTTC.

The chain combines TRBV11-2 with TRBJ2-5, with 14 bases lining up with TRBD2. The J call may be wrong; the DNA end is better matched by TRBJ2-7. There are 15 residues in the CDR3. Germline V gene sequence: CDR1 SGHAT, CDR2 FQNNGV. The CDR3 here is CASSPGLAGGFEQYF. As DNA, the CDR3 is TGTGCCAGCAGCCCAGGACTAGCGGGAGGCTTCGAGCAGTACTTC.

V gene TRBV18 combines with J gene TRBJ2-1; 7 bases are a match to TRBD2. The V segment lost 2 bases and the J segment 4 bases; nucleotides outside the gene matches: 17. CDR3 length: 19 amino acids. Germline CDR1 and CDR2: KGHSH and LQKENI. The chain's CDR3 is CASSPLRSVEGRGYNEQFF. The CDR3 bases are TGTGCCAGCTCACCATTACGGAGCGTTGAAGGGAGGGGATACAATGAGCAGTTCTTC.

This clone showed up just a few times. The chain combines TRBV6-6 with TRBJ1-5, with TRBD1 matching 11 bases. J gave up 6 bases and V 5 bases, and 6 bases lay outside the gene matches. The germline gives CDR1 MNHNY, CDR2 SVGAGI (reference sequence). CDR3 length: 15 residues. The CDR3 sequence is CASSPGTGGIQPQHF. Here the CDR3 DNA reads TGTGCCAGCAGTCCCGGGACAGGGGGTATTCAGCCCCAGCATTTT.

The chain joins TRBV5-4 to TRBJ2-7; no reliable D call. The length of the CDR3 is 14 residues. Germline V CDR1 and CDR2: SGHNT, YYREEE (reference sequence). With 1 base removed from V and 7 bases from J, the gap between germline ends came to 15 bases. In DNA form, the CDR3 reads TGTGCCAGCAGCTTGATGCAGGCTGCCGGAGAGCAGTACTTC. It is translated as CASSLMQAAGEQYF.

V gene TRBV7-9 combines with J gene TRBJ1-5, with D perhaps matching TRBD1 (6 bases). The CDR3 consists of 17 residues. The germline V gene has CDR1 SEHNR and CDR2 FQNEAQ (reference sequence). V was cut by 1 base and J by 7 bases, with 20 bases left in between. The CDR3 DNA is TGTGCCAGCAGCTTAGGTACAGGGAGAGATTCTAGCCAGCCCCAGCATTTT. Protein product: CASSLGTGRDSSQPQHF.

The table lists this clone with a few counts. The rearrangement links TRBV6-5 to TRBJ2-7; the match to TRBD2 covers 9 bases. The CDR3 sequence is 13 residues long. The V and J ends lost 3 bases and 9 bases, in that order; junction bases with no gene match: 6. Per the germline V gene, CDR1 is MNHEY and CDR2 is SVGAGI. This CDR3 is CASSYEAGGGQYF. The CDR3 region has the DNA TGTGCCAGCAGTTATGAGGCGGGAGGGGGGCAGTACTTC.

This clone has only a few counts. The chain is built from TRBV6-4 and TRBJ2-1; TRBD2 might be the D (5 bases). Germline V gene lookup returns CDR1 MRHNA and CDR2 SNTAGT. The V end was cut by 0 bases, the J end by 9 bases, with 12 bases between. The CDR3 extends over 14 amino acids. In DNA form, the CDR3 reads TGTGCCAGCAGTGACTCGGCGGAGGTCTCTGAGCAGTTCTTC. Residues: CASSDSAEVSEQFF.

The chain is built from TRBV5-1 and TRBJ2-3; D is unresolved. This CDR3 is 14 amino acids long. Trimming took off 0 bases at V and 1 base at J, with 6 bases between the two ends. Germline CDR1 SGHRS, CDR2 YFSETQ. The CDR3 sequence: CASSLDQGTDTQYF. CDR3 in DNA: TGCGCCAGCAGCTTGGATCAGGGCACAGATACGCAGTATTTT.

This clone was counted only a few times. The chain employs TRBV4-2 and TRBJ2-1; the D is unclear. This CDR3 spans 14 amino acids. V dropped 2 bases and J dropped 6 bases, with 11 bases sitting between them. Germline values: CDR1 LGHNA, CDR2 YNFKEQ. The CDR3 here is CASSQYDSSNEQFF. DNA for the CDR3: TGTGCCAGCAGCCAATATGACTCTTCCAATGAGCAGTTCTTC.

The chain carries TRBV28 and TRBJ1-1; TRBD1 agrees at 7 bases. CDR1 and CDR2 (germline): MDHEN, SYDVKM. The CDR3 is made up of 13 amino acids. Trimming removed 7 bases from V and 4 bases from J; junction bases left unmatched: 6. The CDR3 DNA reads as TGTGCCAGCAACCGACAGGGCACCACTGAAGCTTTCTTT. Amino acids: CASNRQGTTEAFF.

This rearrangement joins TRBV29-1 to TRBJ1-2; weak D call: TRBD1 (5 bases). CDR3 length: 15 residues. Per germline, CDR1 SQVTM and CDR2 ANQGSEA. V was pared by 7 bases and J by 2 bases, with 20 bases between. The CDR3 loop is CSAHAGATPNYGYTF. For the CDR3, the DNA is TGCAGCGCACACGCTGGGGCTACACCGAACTATGGCTACACCTTC.

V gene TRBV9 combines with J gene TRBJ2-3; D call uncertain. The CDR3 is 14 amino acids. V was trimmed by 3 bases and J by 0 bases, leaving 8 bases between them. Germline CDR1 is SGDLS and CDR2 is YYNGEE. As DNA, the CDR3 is TGTGCCAGCAGCGACGACACGAGCACAGATACGCAGTATTTT. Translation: CASSDDTSTDTQYF.

CDR3 sequence (DNA): TGCAGCGTTGATGGTGCGGGGAGCACTGAAGCTTTCTTT. This gives the protein CSVDGAGSTEAFF. The chain employs TRBV29-1 and TRBJ1-1; D is unclear. Germline assignment: CDR1 SQVTM and CDR2 ANQGSEA. The CDR3 length is 13 residues. The V end lost 3 bases, the J end lost 4 bases, and 12 bases lay between the germline ends.

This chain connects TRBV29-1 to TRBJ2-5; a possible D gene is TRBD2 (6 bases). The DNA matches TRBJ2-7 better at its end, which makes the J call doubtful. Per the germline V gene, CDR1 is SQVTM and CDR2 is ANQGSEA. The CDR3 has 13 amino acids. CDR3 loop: CSVGGLGAYEQYF. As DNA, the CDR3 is TGCAGCGTTGGGGGACTTGGGGCCTACGAGCAGTACTTC.

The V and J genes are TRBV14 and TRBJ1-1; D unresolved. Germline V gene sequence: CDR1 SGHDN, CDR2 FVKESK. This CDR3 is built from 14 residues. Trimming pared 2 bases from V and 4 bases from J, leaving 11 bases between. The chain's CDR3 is CASSQNVESTEAFF. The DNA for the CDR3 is TGTGCCAGCAGCCAAAATGTCGAGAGCACTGAAGCTTTCTTT.

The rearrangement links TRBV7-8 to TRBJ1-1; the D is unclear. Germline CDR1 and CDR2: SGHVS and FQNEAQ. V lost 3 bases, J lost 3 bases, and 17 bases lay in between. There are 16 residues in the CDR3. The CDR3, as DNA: TGTGCCAGCAGCTTGGCCGGTGGGGAGGTCGACACTGAAGCTTTCTTT. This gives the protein CASSLAGGEVDTEAFF.

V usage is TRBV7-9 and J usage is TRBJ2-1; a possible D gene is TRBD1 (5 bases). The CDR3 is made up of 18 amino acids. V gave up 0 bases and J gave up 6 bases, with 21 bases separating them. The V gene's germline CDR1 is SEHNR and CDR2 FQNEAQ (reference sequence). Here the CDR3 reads CASSLARGTEVGSNEQFF. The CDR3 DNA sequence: TGTGCCAGCAGCTTAGCTAGGGGAACGGAAGTTGGATCCAATGAGCAGTTCTTC. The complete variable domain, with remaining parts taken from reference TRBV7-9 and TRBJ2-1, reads DTGVSQNPRHKITKRGQNVTFRCDPISEHNRLYWYRQTLGQGPEFLTYFQNEAQLEKSRLLSDRFSAERPKGSFSTLEIQRTEQGDSAMYLCASSLARGTEVGSNEQFFGPGTRLTVL.

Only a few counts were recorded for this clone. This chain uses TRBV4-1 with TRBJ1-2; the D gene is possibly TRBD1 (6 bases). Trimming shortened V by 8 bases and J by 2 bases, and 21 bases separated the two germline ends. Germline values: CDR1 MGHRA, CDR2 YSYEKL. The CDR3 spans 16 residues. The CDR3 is CASFAAGRGSNYGYTF. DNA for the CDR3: TGCGCCAGCTTCGCCGCCGGTAGGGGGTCCAACTATGGCTACACCTTC.

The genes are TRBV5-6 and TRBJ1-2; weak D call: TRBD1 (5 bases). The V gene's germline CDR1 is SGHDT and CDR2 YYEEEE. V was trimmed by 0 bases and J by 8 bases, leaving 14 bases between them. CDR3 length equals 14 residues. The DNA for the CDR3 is TGTGCCAGCAGCTTGGCCCGGGGCCGGGGGGGCTACACCTTC. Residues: CASSLARGRGGYTF.

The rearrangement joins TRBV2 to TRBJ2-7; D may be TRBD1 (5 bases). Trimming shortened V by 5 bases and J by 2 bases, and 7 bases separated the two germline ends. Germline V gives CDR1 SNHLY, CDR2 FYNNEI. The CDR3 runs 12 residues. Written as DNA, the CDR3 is TGTGCCAGCAGTCTAGGGGCCTACGAGCAGTACTTC. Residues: CASSLGAYEQYF.